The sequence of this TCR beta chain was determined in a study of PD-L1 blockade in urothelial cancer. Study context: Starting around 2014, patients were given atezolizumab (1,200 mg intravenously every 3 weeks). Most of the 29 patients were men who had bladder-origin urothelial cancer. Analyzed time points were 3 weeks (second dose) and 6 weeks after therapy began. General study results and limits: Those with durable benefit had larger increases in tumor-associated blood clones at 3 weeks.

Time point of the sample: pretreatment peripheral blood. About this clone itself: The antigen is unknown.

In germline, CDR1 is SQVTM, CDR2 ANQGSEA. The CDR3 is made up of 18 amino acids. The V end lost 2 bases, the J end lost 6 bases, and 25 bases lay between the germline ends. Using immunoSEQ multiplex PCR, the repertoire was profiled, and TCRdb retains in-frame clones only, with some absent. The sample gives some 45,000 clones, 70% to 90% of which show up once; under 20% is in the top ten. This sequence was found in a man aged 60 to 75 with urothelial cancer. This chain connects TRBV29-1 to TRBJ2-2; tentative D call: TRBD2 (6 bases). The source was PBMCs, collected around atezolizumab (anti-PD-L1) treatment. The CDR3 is CSVEPPPGSGLHPGELFF. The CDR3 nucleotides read TGCAGCGTTGAACCCCCCCCGGGGAGCGGGCTCCATCCCGGGGAGCTGTTTTTT.